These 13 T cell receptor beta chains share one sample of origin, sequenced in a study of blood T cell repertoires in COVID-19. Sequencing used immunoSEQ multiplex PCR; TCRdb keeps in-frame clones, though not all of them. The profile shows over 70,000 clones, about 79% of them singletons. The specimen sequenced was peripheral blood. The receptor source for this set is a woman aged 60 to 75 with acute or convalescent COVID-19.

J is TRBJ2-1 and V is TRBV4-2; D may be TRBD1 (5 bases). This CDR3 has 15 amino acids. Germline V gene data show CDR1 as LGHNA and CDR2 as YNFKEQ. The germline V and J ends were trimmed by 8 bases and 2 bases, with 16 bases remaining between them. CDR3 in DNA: TGTGCCAGCGGGGCACGGGCTACAACCTACAATGAGCAGTTCTTC. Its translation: CASGARATTYNEQFF.

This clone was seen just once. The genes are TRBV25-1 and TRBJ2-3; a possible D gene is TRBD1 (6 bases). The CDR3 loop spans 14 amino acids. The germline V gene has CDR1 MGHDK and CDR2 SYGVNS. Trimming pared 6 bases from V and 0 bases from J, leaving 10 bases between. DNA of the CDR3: TGTGCCAGCAGCAGGGGTGATAGCACAGATACGCAGTATTTT. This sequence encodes CASSRGDSTDTQYF.

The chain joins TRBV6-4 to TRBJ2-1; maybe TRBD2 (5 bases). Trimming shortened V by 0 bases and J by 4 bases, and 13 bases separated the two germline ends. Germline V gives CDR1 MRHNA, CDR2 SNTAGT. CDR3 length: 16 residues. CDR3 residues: CASSDSGTGSYNEQFF. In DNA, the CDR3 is TGTGCCAGCAGTGACTCAGGCACGGGGTCGTACAATGAGCAGTTCTTC.

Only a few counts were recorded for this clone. Written as DNA, the CDR3 is TGTGCCAGCAGCACATCACAGAAAATGAACACTGAAGCTTTCTTT. This gives the protein CASSTSQKMNTEAFF. The J gene is TRBJ1-1, the V gene TRBV5-4; D unclear. The CDR3 loop spans 15 amino acids. V was cut by 4 bases and J by 0 bases, with 13 bases left in between. Per the germline V gene, CDR1 is SGHNT and CDR2 is YYREEE (reference sequence).

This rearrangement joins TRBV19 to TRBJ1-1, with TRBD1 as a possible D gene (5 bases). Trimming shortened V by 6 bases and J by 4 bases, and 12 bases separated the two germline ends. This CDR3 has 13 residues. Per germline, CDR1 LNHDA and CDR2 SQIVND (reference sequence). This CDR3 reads CASRSGMGTEAFF. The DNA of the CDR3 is TGTGCCAGTAGGTCAGGGATGGGCACTGAAGCTTTCTTT. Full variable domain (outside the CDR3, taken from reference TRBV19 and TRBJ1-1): DGGITQSPKYLFRKEGQNVTLSCEQNLNHDAMYWYRQDPGQGLRLIYYSQIVNDFQKGDIAEGYSVSREKKESFPLTVTSAQKNPTAFYLCASRSGMGTEAFFGQGTRLTVV.

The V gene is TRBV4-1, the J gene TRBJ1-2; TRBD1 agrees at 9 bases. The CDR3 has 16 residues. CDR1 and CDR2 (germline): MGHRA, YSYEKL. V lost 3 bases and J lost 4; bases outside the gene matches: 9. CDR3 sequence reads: CASSHRGQGIFYGYTF. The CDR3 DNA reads TGCGCCAGCAGCCACCGAGGACAGGGGATTTTCTATGGCTACACCTTC.

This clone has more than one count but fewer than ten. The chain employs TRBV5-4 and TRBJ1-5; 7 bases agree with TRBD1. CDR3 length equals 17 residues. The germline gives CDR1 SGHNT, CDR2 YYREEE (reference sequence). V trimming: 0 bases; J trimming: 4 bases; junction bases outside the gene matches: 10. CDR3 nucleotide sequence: TGTGCCAGCAGCTTGGCCCACGGACAGGACCTAAATCAGCCCCAGCATTTT. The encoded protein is CASSLAHGQDLNQPQHF.

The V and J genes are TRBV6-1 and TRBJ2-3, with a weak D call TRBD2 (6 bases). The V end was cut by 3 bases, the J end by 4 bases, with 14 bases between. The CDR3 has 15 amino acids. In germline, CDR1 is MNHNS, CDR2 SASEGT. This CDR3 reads CASSEGRGLADTQYF. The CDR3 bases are TGTGCCAGCAGTGAGGGACGGGGGTTAGCAGATACGCAGTATTTT.

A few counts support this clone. CDR3 nucleotide sequence: TGTGCCAGCAGGGCGGAGGACTGGGGCTACACCTTC. Amino acid sequence: CASRAEDWGYTF. V is TRBV7-9 and J is TRBJ1-2; no reliable D call. Germline assignment: CDR1 SEHNR and CDR2 FQNEAQ (reference sequence). The germline V and J ends were trimmed by 6 bases and 8 bases, with 13 bases remaining between them. This CDR3 contains 12 residues.

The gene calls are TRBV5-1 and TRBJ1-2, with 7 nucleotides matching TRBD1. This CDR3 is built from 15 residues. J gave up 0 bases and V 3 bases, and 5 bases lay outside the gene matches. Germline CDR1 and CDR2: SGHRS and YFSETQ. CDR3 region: CASSYGDSTNYGYTF. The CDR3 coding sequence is TGCGCCAGCAGCTATGGGGACAGCACTAACTATGGCTACACCTTC. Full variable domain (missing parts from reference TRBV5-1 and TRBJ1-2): KAGVTQTPRYLIKTRGQQVTLSCSPISGHRSVSWYQQTPGQGLQFLFEYFSETQRNKGNFPGRFSGRQFSNSRSEMNVSTLELGDSALYLCASSYGDSTNYGYTFGSGTRLTVV.

DNA for the CDR3: TGTGCCAGCAGGGGTAACAGGGACACCGGGGAGCTGTTTTTT. It yields the protein CASRGNRDTGELFF. The chain links TRBV2 to TRBJ2-2; the D gene is possibly TRBD1 (6 bases). Germline V gene data show CDR1 as SNHLY and CDR2 as FYNNEI. V was shortened by 6 bases and J by 3 bases, with 11 bases between the two germline ends. This CDR3 has 14 residues.

CDR3 sequence reads: CASTGQGNQPQHF. CDR3 DNA sequence: TGTGCCAGTACCGGACAGGGGAATCAGCCCCAGCATTTT. The genes are TRBV19 and TRBJ1-5, with TRBD1 identical over 9 bases. The ends lost 7 bases at V and 4 bases at J; junction bases unmatched: 2. CDR3 size: 13 residues. The germline V gene has CDR1 LNHDA and CDR2 SQIVND (reference sequence).

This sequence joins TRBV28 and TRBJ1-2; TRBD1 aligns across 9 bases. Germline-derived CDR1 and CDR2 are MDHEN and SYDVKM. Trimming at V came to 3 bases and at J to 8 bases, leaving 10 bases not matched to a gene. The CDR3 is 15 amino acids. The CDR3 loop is CASSFPGDRAGGYTF. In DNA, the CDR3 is TGTGCCAGCAGTTTCCCAGGGGACAGGGCGGGCGGCTACACCTTC.